Listed below are T cell receptor beta chains from one sample, sequenced in a study of T-cell memory formation after mild COVID-19. From the 5' RACE reads, TCRdb called clonotypes with MiXCR, one entry per CDR3 protein. In the table there are under 200,000 distinct CDR3 sequences, roughly 31% of which are singletons. The source material was PBMCs or a T cell subset sorted from them (not recorded which). These receptors were collected from an adult woman who had mild COVID-19 (a few samples of this study predate the infection). Cell type and time point are not known. Both conserved end residues are part of each CDR3. The order of the fields is D gene, clone size, V gene, J gene, CDR3 protein, CDR3 DNA. The D gene is left open where the match is weak. Size is omitted from some rows. Given values are once, few, many or a class for expanded clones.

>-|-|TRBV29-1|TRBJ1-1
CSVEEPRALSAFF
TGCAGCGTTGAAGAACCCAGGGCCCTTTCGGCTTTCTTT
>-|-|TRBV30|TRBJ2-1
CAFRQFSYNEQFF
TGTGCCTTCCGACAGTTCTCCTACAATGAGCAGTTCTTC
>-|few|TRBV20-1|TRBJ1-1
CSARDMGLQAFF
TGCAGTGCTAGAGATATGGGGCTTCAAGCTTTCTTT
>TRBD1|few|TRBV3-1|TRBJ1-2
CASSQVRTGGYTF
TGTGCCAGCAGCCAAGTGAGGACAGGGGGATACACCTTC
>-|few|TRBV24-1|TRBJ1-1
CATSHPGATEAFF
TGTGCCACCTCACATCCGGGGGCAACTGAAGCTTTCTTT
>-|-|TRBV3-1|TRBJ1-1
CDSSAGGTEAFF
TGTGACAGCAGCGCGGGGGGTACTGAAGCTTTCTTT
>TRBD2|-|TRBV29-1|TRBJ2-3
CSSRAGGTDTQYF
TGCAGCTCTCGTGCGGGAGGGACAGATACGCAGTATTTT
>TRBD1|-|TRBV19|TRBJ2-7
CASSLSGTGLYEQYF
TGTGCCAGTAGCCTTTCCGGGACAGGTCTCTACGAGCAGTACTTC
>TRBD1|medium-sized|TRBV9|TRBJ2-5
CASSGTGAGETQYF
TGTGCCAGCAGTGGGACAGGGGCTGGGGAGACCCAGTACTTC
>-|few|TRBV5-6|TRBJ2-7
CASSQEPLERYEQYF
TGTGCCAGCAGCCAAGAGCCCCTTGAAAGATACGAGCAGTACTTC
>-|-|TRBV5-1|TRBJ2-2
CASSWEYTGELFF
TGCGCCAGCAGCTGGGAGTACACCGGGGAGCTGTTTTTT
>-|few|TRBV6-1|TRBJ1-1
CASSEKGYAEAFF
TGTGCCAGCAGTGAAAAGGGGTACGCTGAAGCTTTCTTT
>-|-|TRBV18|TRBJ2-2
CASSQPTLAYTGELFF
TGTGCCAGCTCACAACCTACACTAGCTTACACCGGGGAGCTGTTTTTT
>-|-|TRBV14|TRBJ2-1
CASSQRPRLDPSYNEQFF
TGTGCCAGCAGCCAACGCCCTCGACTAGACCCCTCTTACAATGAGCAGTTCTTC
>-|-|TRBV7-9|TRBJ2-5
CAGSLGTSVIETQYF
TGTGCCGGGAGCCTCGGGACTTCCGTAATCGAGACCCAGTACTTC
>-|few|TRBV6-5|TRBJ1-4
CASTDLQGGEKLFF
TGTGCCAGCACCGACCTCCAGGGCGGTGAAAAACTGTTTTTT
>-|-|TRBV6-5|TRBJ1-4
CASSYSNRDNEKLFF
TGTGCCAGCAGTTACTCGAACAGGGATAACGAAAAACTGTTTTTT
>TRBD1|few|TRBV15|TRBJ1-1
CATSNRQGSTEAFF
TGTGCCACCAGCAACAGACAGGGAAGCACTGAAGCTTTCTTT
>TRBD2|few|TRBV6-5|TRBJ2-7
CASSNPKREVDEQYF
TGTGCCAGCAGTAACCCAAAGCGGGAGGTAGACGAGCAGTACTTC
>-|-|TRBV18|TRBJ1-1
CASSPRGVNTEAFF
TGTGCCAGCTCACCGCGAGGGGTGAACACTGAAGCTTTCTTT